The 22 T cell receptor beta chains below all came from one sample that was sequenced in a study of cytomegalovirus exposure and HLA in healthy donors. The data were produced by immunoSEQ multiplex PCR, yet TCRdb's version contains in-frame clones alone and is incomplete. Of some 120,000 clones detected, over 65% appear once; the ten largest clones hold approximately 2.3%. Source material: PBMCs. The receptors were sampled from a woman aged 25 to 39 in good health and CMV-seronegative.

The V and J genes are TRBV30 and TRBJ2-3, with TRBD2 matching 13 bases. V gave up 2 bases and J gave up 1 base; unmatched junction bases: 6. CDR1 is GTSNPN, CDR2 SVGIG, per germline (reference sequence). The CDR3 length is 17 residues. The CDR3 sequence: CAWSPRTSGGRTDTQYF. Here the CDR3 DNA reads TGTGCCTGGAGTCCAAGGACTAGCGGGGGCCGCACAGATACGCAGTATTTT.

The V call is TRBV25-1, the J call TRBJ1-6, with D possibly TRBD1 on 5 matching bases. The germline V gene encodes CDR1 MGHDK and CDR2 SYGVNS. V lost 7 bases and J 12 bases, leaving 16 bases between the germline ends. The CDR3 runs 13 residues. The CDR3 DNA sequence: TGTGCCAGCAAAAGCCCGCCCGGGGGACCCCTCCACTTT. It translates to CASKSPPGGPLHF.

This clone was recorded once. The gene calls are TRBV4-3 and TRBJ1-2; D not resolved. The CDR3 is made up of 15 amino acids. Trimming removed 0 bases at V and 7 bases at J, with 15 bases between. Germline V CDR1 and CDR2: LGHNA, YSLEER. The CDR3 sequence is CASSQDSGGISGYTF. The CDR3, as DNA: TGCGCCAGCAGCCAAGATAGTGGAGGGATCAGTGGCTACACCTTC.

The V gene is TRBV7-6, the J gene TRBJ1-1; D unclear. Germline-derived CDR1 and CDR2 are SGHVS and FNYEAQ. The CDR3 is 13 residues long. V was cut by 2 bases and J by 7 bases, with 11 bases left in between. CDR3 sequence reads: CASSLQATGEAFF. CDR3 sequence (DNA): TGTGCCAGCAGCTTACAAGCGACGGGTGAAGCTTTCTTT.

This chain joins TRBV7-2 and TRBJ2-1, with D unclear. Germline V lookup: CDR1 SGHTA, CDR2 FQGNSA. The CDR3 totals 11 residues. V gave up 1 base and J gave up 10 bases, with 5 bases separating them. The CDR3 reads CASSLVQEQFF. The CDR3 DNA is TGTGCCAGCAGCTTAGTACAAGAGCAGTTCTTC.

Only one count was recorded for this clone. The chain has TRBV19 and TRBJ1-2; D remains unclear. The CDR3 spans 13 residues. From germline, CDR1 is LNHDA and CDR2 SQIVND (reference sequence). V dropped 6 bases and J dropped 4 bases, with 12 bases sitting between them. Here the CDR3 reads CASSPLWSYGYTF. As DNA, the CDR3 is TGTGCCAGTAGCCCGTTGTGGAGCTATGGCTACACCTTC.

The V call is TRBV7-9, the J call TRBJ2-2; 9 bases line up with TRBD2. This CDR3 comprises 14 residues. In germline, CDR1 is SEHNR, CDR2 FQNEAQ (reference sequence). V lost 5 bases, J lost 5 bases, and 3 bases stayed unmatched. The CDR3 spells CASSAGLATGELFF. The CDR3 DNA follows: TGTGCCAGCAGCGCAGGACTAGCGACCGGGGAGCTGTTTTTT.

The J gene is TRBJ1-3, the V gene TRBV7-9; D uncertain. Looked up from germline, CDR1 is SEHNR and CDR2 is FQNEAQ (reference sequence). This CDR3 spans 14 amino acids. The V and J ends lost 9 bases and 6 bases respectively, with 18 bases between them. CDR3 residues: CASYGFPRVNTIYF. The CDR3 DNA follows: TGTGCCAGTTATGGGTTCCCTAGAGTAAACACCATATATTTT.

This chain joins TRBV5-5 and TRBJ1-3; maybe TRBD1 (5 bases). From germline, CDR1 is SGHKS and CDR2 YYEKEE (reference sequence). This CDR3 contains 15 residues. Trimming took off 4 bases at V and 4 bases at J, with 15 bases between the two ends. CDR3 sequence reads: CASSRDSGVGNTIYF. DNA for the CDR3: TGTGCCAGCAGCCGGGACTCGGGGGTGGGAAACACCATATATTTT.

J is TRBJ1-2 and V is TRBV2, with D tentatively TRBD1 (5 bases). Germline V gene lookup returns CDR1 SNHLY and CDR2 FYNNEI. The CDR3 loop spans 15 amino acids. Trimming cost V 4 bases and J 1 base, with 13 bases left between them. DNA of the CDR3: TGTGCCAGCAGTGCAGACAGCCGATATAACTATGGCTACACCTTC. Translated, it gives CASSADSRYNYGYTF.

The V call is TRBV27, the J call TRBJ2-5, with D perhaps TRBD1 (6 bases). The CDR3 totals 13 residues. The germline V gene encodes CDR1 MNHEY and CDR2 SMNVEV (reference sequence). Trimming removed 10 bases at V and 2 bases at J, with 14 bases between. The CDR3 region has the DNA TGTGCCACCTCCCAACAGGGTCAAGAGACCCAGTACTTC. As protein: CATSQQGQETQYF.

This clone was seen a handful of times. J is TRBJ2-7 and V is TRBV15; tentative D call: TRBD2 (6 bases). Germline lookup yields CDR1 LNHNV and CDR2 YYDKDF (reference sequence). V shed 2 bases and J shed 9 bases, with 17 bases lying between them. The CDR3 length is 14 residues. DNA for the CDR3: TGTGCCACCAGCAGACAGGAGACCCTAGCGAGGCAGTACTTC. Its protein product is CATSRQETLARQYF.

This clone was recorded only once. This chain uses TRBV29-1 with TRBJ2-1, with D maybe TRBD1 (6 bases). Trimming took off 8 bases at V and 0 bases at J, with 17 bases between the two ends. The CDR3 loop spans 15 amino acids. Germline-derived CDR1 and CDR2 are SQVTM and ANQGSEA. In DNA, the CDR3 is TGCAGCTCAGGGGCCGCTCTAAGCTCCTACAATGAGCAGTTCTTC. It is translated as CSSGAALSSYNEQFF.

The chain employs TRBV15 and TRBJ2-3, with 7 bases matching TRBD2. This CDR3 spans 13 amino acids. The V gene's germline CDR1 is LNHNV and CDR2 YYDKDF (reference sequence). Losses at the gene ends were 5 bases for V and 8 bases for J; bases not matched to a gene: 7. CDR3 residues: CATSLRLAGTQYF. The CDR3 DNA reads TGTGCCACCAGCTTACGACTAGCCGGTACGCAGTATTTT.

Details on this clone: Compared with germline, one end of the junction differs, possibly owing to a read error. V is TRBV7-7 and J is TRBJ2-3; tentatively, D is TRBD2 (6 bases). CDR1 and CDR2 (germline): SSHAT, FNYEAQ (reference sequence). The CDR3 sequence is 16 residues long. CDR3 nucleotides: TGTGCTAGCAGCTTAGGGAGCGGGTCTAGCACAGATACGCAGTATTTT. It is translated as CASSLGSGSSTDTQYF.

CDR3 sequence reads: CASSLVGGGTGELFF. CDR3 in DNA: TGTGCCAGCAGCTTGGTGGGGGGAGGAACCGGGGAGCTGTTTTTT. The V and J genes are TRBV5-6 and TRBJ2-2; the D gene is possibly TRBD2 (6 bases). CDR3 length equals 15 residues. Between the trimmed V and J ends, which lost 0 bases and 5 bases, there was a span of 11 bases. Germline assignment: CDR1 SGHDT and CDR2 YYEEEE.

The CDR3: CASSPPLGGAYNEQFF. CDR3 nucleotide sequence: TGTGCCAGCAGCCCCCCTCTCGGGGGGGCCTACAATGAGCAGTTCTTC. The V and J genes are TRBV5-6 and TRBJ2-1, with 8 bases identical to TRBD2. The J segment lost 2 bases and the V segment lost 4 bases, leaving 8 bases of the junction unmatched. CDR1 is SGHDT, CDR2 YYEEEE, per germline. The CDR3 runs 16 residues.

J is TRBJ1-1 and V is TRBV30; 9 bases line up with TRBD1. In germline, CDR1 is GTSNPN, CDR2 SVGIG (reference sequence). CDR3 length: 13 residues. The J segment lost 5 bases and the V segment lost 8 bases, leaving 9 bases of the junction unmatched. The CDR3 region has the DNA TGTGCCCGGACACAGGGGGCGAGAACTGAAGCTTTCTTT. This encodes CARTQGARTEAFF.

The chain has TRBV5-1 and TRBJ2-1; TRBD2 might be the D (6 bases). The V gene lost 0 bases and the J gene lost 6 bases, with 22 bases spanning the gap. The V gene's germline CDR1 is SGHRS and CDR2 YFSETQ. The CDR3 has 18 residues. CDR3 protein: CASSLARRQEGRPNEQFF. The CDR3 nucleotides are TGCGCCAGCAGCTTGGCTCGACGGCAGGAGGGGAGACCCAATGAGCAGTTCTTC.

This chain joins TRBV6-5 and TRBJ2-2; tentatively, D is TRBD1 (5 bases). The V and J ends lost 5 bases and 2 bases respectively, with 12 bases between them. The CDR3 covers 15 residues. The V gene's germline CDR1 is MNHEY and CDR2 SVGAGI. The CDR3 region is CASSLRTPNTGELFF. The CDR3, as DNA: TGTGCCAGCAGTCTACGGACACCAAACACCGGGGAGCTGTTTTTT.

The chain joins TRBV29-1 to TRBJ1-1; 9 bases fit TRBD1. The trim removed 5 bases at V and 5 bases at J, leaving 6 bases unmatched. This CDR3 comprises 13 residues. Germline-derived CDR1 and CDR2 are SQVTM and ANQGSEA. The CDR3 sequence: CSVYGQGKTEAFF. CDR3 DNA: TGCAGCGTTTATGGACAGGGGAAGACTGAAGCTTTCTTT. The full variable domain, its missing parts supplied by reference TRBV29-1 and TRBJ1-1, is SAVISQKPSRDICQRGTSLTIQCQVDSQVTMMFWYRQQPGQSLTLIATANQGSEATYESGFVIDKFPISRPNLTFSTLTVSNMSPEDSSIYLCSVYGQGKTEAFFGQGTRLTVV.

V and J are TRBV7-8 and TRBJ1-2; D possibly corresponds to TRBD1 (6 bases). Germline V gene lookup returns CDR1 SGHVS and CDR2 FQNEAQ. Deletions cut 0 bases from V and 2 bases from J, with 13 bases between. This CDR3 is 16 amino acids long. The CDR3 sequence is CASSLAKRGANYGYTF. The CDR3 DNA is TGTGCCAGCAGCTTAGCGAAGCGGGGGGCGAACTATGGCTACACCTTC.